Presented here are 31 T cell receptor beta chains from one specimen sequenced in a study of vaccination effects on CD4 cells after COVID-19. Antigen specificity for these receptors is unknown. The repertoire was sequenced with immunoSEQ multiplex PCR; TCRdb's copy has only in-frame clones and lacks some. Among around 50,000 clones listed, about 70% were seen once. CD4+ T cell isolation took place after 10 days of culture. A PCR test confirmed that the person had SARS-CoV-2 infection between March and December 2020. Of the BNT162b2 and mRNA-1273 vaccines, participants received two doses of one or the other. The sample consisted of CD4+ T cells from PBMCs cultured without peptide, taken after COVID-19 vaccination. These TCRs come from a human donor who had a prior SARS-CoV-2 infection.

This rearrangement joins TRBV7-9 to TRBJ2-3; D not certain. The CDR3 covers 12 residues. Per germline, CDR1 SEHNR and CDR2 FQNEAQ (reference sequence). V was pared by 5 bases and J by 0 bases, with 3 bases between. The CDR3 sequence is CASSPSTDTQYF. Here the CDR3 DNA reads TGTGCCAGCAGCCCGAGCACAGATACGCAGTATTTT. Combining the CDR3 with reference TRBV7-9 and TRBJ2-3 gives the whole variable domain DTGVSQNPRHKITKRGQNVTFRCDPISEHNRLYWYRQTLGQGPEFLTYFQNEAQLEKSRLLSDRFSAERPKGSFSTLEIQRTEQGDSAMYLCASSPSTDTQYFGPGTRLTVL.

This chain connects TRBV2 to TRBJ1-3; D is unresolved. V dropped 4 bases and J dropped 4 bases, with 2 bases sitting between them. This CDR3 contains 11 residues. The germline V gene has CDR1 SNHLY and CDR2 FYNNEI. CDR3 protein: CASSVGNTIYF. The CDR3 DNA is TGTGCCAGCAGTGTCGGAAACACCATATATTTT. Using reference TRBV2 and TRBJ1-3 for the parts outside the CDR3, the full variable domain is EPEVTQTPSHQVTQMGQEVILRCVPISNHLYFYWYRQILGQKVEFLVSFYNNEISEKSEIFDDQFSVERPDGSNFTLKIRSTKLEDSAMYFCASSVGNTIYFGEGSWLTVV.

This clone has just one count. The chain links TRBV6-5 to TRBJ2-7, with a tentative D call TRBD1 (5 bases). The CDR3 consists of 15 residues. The germline V and J ends were trimmed by 2 bases and 5 bases, with 16 bases remaining between them. Germline lookup yields CDR1 MNHEY and CDR2 SVGAGI. This CDR3 reads CASSYHPGLKNEQYF. The CDR3, as DNA: TGTGCCAGCAGTTACCACCCAGGGTTGAAGAACGAGCAGTACTTC.

The chain is built from TRBV7-8 and TRBJ2-1; 8 bases agree with TRBD2. CDR1 SGHVS and CDR2 FQNEAQ come from the germline V gene. The CDR3 covers 22 residues. Trimming at V came to 1 base and at J to 1 base, leaving 21 bases not matched to a gene. In nucleotides, the CDR3 is TGTGCCAGCAGCTTAGGAATTGGGGTGGCGGGAGGTTCAAAGGGATCCTACAATGAGCAGTTCTTC. Its translation: CASSLGIGVAGGSKGSYNEQFF.

The chain uses TRBV5-4 and TRBJ2-3, with 12 bases that match TRBD2. Germline trimming cut 3 bases from V and 2 bases from J; bases unmatched to any gene: 4. In germline, CDR1 is SGHNT, CDR2 YYREEE (reference sequence). The CDR3 extends over 16 amino acids. The CDR3 DNA follows: TGTGCCAGCAGCTCTGGACTAGCGGGACTCACAGATACGCAGTATTTT. It translates to CASSSGLAGLTDTQYF.

The chain links TRBV2 to TRBJ1-1, with D uncertain. From germline, CDR1 is SNHLY and CDR2 FYNNEI. The V and J ends lost 1 base and 5 bases respectively, with 11 bases between them. This CDR3 has 14 residues. The CDR3, as DNA: TGTGCCAGCAGTGAAGTTGGTAGGGAGACTGAAGCTTTCTTT. Its protein product is CASSEVGRETEAFF.

J is TRBJ2-1 and V is TRBV25-1; D perhaps matches TRBD2 (6 bases). The CDR3 covers 15 residues. Germline loops: CDR1 MGHDK, CDR2 SYGVNS. Trimming stripped 4 bases from V and 4 bases from J, with 14 bases between. In DNA, the CDR3 is TGTGCCAGCAGTGCTCGGGCTAGCGCGTACAATGAGCAGTTCTTC. As protein: CASSARASAYNEQFF.

The chain is built from TRBV7-8 and TRBJ2-7; tentatively, D is TRBD1 (5 bases). The CDR3 totals 15 residues. Germline CDR1 reads SGHVS; CDR2 reads FQNEAQ. V was cut by 3 bases and J by 0 bases, with 12 bases left in between. CDR3 sequence (DNA): TGTGCCAGCAGCTTGGGGCAGGCAAGCTCCTACGAGCAGTACTTC. Its translation is CASSLGQASSYEQYF.

The chain has TRBV24-1 and TRBJ2-5, with D perhaps given as TRBD1 or TRBD2 (6 bases each). This CDR3 has 15 amino acids. Germline CDR1 KGHDR, CDR2 SFDVKD. V was shortened by 3 bases and J by 5 bases, with 15 bases between the two germline ends. Here the CDR3 DNA reads TGTGCCACCAGTGATCAATACGGGGGCGGCGAGACCCAGTACTTC. This gives the protein CATSDQYGGGETQYF.

The rearrangement uses TRBV4-3 and TRBJ2-1, with TRBD2 matching 13 bases. V was clipped by 5 bases and J by 0 bases; unmatched bases: 7. The length of the CDR3 is 18 residues. CDR1 LGHNA and CDR2 YSLEER come from the germline V gene. The CDR3 here is CASSVLAGGSYSYNEQFF. The DNA for the CDR3 is TGCGCCAGCAGCGTACTAGCGGGAGGGTCTTACTCCTACAATGAGCAGTTCTTC.

The gene calls are TRBV18 and TRBJ1-2, with 9 bases fitting TRBD1. V was clipped by 3 bases and J by 7 bases; unmatched bases: 6. The germline V gene encodes CDR1 KGHSH and CDR2 LQKENI. CDR3 length: 14 amino acids. Here the CDR3 DNA reads TGTGCCAGCTCACCTGGACAGGGGTTCGGTGGCTACACCTTC. Amino acids: CASSPGQGFGGYTF.

On this clone: One junction end disagrees with the germline gene, perhaps due to a read error. The CDR3 DNA reads TGTGCCAGCCGTTACGGGGGGACCCTCATCTACGAGCAGTACTTC. It yields the protein CASRYGGTLIYEQYF. The chain links TRBV6-2 or TRBV6-3 to TRBJ2-7; the match to TRBD2 covers 7 bases. CDR1 MNHEY and CDR2 SVGEGT come from the germline V gene. The CDR3 is made up of 15 amino acids.

This chain connects TRBV27 to TRBJ1-6; 7 positions agree with TRBD1. The CDR3 runs 15 residues. Trimming removed 2 bases from V and 5 bases from J; junction bases left unmatched: 3. The germline gives CDR1 MNHEY, CDR2 SMNVEV (reference sequence). The CDR3, as DNA: TGTGCCAGCAGTTTAAGGGGGCCGAATAATTCACCCCTCCACTTT. It codes for CASSLRGPNNSPLHF.

The gene calls are TRBV3-1 (or the pseudogene TRBV3-2) and TRBJ2-5; the D gene could be TRBD1 or TRBD2 (5 bases each). This CDR3 has 14 amino acids. Germline CDR1 is LGHDT and CDR2 is YNNKEL (reference sequence). Between the trimmed V and J ends, which lost 3 bases and 9 bases, there was a span of 17 bases. The CDR3 spells CASSHRDLKPAQYF. CDR3 nucleotide sequence: TGTGCCAGCAGCCACAGGGACCTTAAGCCGGCCCAGTACTTC.

The chain is built from TRBV7-3 and TRBJ2-3; 10 bases are shared with TRBD2. Per germline, CDR1 SGHTA and CDR2 FQGTGA. The CDR3 spans 17 residues. Trimming removed 6 bases from V and 2 bases from J; junction bases left unmatched: 11. Here the CDR3 reads CASSRNIAGGLTDTQYF. DNA of the CDR3: TGTGCCAGCAGTCGTAATATAGCGGGGGGACTCACAGATACGCAGTATTTT.

This sequence joins TRBV7-3 and TRBJ2-5, with 7 bases matching TRBD2. Germline V gene sequence: CDR1 SGHTA, CDR2 FQGTGA. The junction had 4 bases not matched to a gene; V was cut back by 2 bases and J by 1 base. The CDR3 is 15 residues long. In DNA, the CDR3 is TGTGCCAGCAGCTTACTTTCGGGGGGCCAAGAGACCCAGTACTTC. Translating gives CASSLLSGGQETQYF.

The chain combines TRBV19 with TRBJ2-2, with 7 bases lining up with TRBD1. Germline values: CDR1 LNHDA, CDR2 SQIVND (reference sequence). CDR3 length equals 16 residues. J lost 5 bases, V lost 6 bases, and 12 bases had no gene match. The CDR3 DNA reads TGTGCCAGTAGGAGTTGGGGACAGACTACTACCGGGGAGCTGTTTTTT. Its translation is CASRSWGQTTTGELFF.

The chain couples TRBV7-3 to TRBJ1-4; 7 nucleotides align to TRBD1. Germline loops: CDR1 SGHTA, CDR2 FQGTGA. V was clipped by 5 bases and J by 4 bases; unmatched bases: 10. The CDR3 length is 16 residues. The CDR3 here is CASSDPGQKLNEKLFF. The CDR3 DNA reads as TGTGCCAGCAGCGACCCGGGACAGAAACTTAATGAAAAACTGTTTTTT.

The chain employs TRBV7-8 and TRBJ2-5; the D gene could be TRBD1 or TRBD2 (5 bases each). CDR1 SGHVS and CDR2 FQNEAQ come from the germline V gene. The V end lost 1 base, the J end lost 7 bases, and 16 bases lay between the germline ends. The CDR3 contains 15 residues. The chain's CDR3 is CASSLDFTGTGTQYF. CDR3 coding DNA: TGTGCCAGCAGCTTAGACTTCACTGGGACGGGGACCCAGTACTTC. Full variable domain (missing parts from reference TRBV7-8 and TRBJ2-5): GAGVSQSPRYKVAKRGQDVALRCDPISGHVSLFWYQQALGQGPEFLTYFQNEAQLDKSGLPSDRFFAERPEGSVSTLKIQRTQQEDSAVYLCASSLDFTGTGTQYFGPGTRLLVL.

CDR3 DNA sequence: TGTGCCAGTAGTATACCGGACAGGGATCTAACCAAATGGTCGGGAGGTCAGCCCCAGCATTTT. Translated: CASSIPDRDLTKWSGGQPQHF. The chain links TRBV19 to TRBJ1-5; 8 bases fit TRBD1. With 2 bases clipped from V and 6 bases from J, the junction kept 24 bases outside the gene matches. From germline, CDR1 is LNHDA and CDR2 SQIVND (reference sequence). The CDR3 runs 21 residues.

This sequence joins TRBV15 and TRBJ1-3, with D unclear. V lost 5 bases to trimming and J lost 5 bases, with 7 bases between them. The CDR3 totals 12 residues. In germline, CDR1 is LNHNV, CDR2 YYDKDF (reference sequence). CDR3 residues: CATSVERNTIYF. CDR3 nucleotide sequence: TGTGCCACCAGCGTAGAACGAAACACCATATATTTT.

The rearrangement uses TRBV5-4 and TRBJ2-1; 7 bases line up with TRBD2. Trimming at V came to 2 bases and at J to 6 bases, leaving 8 bases not matched to a gene. This CDR3 spans 15 amino acids. Germline values: CDR1 SGHNT, CDR2 YYREEE (reference sequence). The CDR3 region has the DNA TGTGCCAGCAGCTTAGGCCTAGCGGACCTCAATGAGCAGTTCTTC. Its translation is CASSLGLADLNEQFF.

The gene calls are TRBV5-5 and TRBJ2-6, with D perhaps TRBD1 (6 bases). Germline assignment: CDR1 SGHKS and CDR2 YYEKEE (reference sequence). The CDR3 is 17 residues long. Trimming pared 2 bases from V and 0 bases from J, leaving 12 bases between. In DNA, the CDR3 is TGTGCCAGCAGCTTTCCCCGAGGGGGCTCTGGGGCCAACGTCCTGACTTTC. Translating it yields CASSFPRGGSGANVLTF.

Turning to this clone: The junction differs from germline at one of its ends, possibly a read error. This chain connects TRBV3-1 (or the pseudogene TRBV3-2) to TRBJ2-7, with D possibly TRBD2 on 6 matching bases. The CDR3 extends over 15 amino acids. The V gene's germline CDR1 is LGHDT and CDR2 YNNKEL (reference sequence). Here the CDR3 reads CASSPPGLASHEQYF. CDR3 DNA sequence: TGTGCCAGCAGCCCACCGGGACTGGCCTCCCACGAGCAGTACTTC.

This clone showed up just a few times. J is TRBJ1-2 and V is TRBV25-1, with D uncertain. Germline loops: CDR1 MGHDK, CDR2 SYGVNS. V was pared by 5 bases and J by 0 bases, with 16 bases between. This CDR3 has 16 residues. The CDR3 region has the DNA TGTGCCAGCAGTAGAACCATGCCCATACCTAACTATGGCTACACCTTC. Its translation is CASSRTMPIPNYGYTF.

The chain couples TRBV5-1 to TRBJ2-1; D might be TRBD2 (8 bases). The V gene's germline CDR1 is SGHRS and CDR2 YFSETQ. CDR3 length equals 15 residues. The ends were cut back, 4 bases at V and 4 bases at J, with 15 bases in the middle. CDR3 sequence reads: CASSPGGTAYNEQFF. Written as DNA, the CDR3 is TGCGCCAGCAGCCCGGGGGGGACAGCGTACAATGAGCAGTTCTTC.

This sequence joins TRBV30 and TRBJ1-5, with D unresolved. The CDR3 runs to 13 residues. V was trimmed by 1 base and J by 7 bases, leaving 11 bases between them. Germline V lookup: CDR1 GTSNPN, CDR2 SVGIG (reference sequence). The CDR3 DNA is TGTGCCTGGAGTGAACTAAATGGGCAGCCCCAGCATTTT. Translated: CAWSELNGQPQHF.

J is TRBJ1-2 and V is TRBV18, with D possibly matching TRBD1 (5 bases). Trimming left V 3 bases short and J 2 bases short, with 7 bases between. The germline V gene has CDR1 KGHSH and CDR2 LQKENI. The CDR3 sequence is 13 residues long. The CDR3 region has the DNA TGTGCCAGCTCACCCGCAGGGAACTATGGCTACACCTTC. It encodes CASSPAGNYGYTF.

Here the CDR3 DNA reads TGTGCCAGCAGCCGAGCGGGGGGGCATCAAGATACGCAGTATTTT. Translating it yields CASSRAGGHQDTQYF. This chain joins TRBV7-3 and TRBJ2-3, with 10 nucleotides matching TRBD2. The trim removed 5 bases at V and 5 bases at J, leaving 7 bases unmatched. The CDR3 has 15 amino acids. In germline, CDR1 is SGHTA, CDR2 FQGTGA.

The chain recombines TRBV5-4 with TRBJ2-6, with D maybe TRBD2 (6 bases). The CDR3 runs 18 residues. Per the germline V gene, CDR1 is SGHNT and CDR2 is YYREEE (reference sequence). With 0 bases removed from V and 0 bases from J, the gap between germline ends came to 13 bases. Written as DNA, the CDR3 is TGTGCCAGCAGCTTGGGAGGGACGGACTACTCTGGGGCCAACGTCCTGACTTTC. This encodes CASSLGGTDYSGANVLTF.

This sequence joins TRBV7-8 and TRBJ2-2; unclear D gene. Trimming took off 0 bases at V and 0 bases at J, with 11 bases between the two ends. This CDR3 is built from 17 residues. CDR1 SGHVS and CDR2 FQNEAQ come from the germline V gene. This chain's CDR3 is CASSLALSRPNTGELFF. In nucleotides, the CDR3 is TGTGCCAGCAGCTTAGCGCTTTCGCGGCCGAACACCGGGGAGCTGTTTTTT.